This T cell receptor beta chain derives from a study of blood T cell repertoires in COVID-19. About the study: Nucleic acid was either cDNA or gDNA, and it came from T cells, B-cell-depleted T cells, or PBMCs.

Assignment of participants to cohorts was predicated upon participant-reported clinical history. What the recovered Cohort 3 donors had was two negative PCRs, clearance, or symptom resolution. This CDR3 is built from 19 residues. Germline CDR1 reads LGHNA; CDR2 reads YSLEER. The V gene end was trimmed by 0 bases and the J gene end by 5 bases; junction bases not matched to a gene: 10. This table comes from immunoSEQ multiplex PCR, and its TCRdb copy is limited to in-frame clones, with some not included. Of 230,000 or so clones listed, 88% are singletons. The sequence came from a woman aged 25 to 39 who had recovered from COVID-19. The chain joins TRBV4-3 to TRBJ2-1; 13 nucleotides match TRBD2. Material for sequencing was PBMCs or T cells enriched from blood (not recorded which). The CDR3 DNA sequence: TGCGCCAGCAGCCAAGATACTAGCGGGGGGGCGGTGTATCACAATGAGCAGTTCTTC. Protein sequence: CASSQDTSGGAVYHNEQFF.